This T cell receptor beta chain was found in a study of CD8 T cells in Susac syndrome. Study-wide results and limits: As the study acknowledged, the number of individuals who were part of its TCR sequencing and HLA analysis was relatively small.

RNA was extracted with the RNeasy kit, and a quantity of roughly 0.5 to 1 ug was reverse transcribed using random hexamers. In TCRdb, the immunoSEQ multiplex PCR reads were re-called with MiXCR into one record per CDR3 protein. There are 200,000 or so distinct CDR3 sequences in the sample; approximately 95% occur only once, and approximately 0.089% lies in the top ten. As judged by recently defined diagnostic criteria, patients with Susac syndrome had definite or probable disease. As concerns this clonotype: Its antigen is unknown.

Material for sequencing was CD4+ T cells from PBMCs. The TCR was taken from a human donor with Susac syndrome.

The CDR3 sequence is CASSLGTGVGYGYTF. The CDR3 DNA is TGTGCCAGCAGCCTGGGGACAGGGGTCGGCTATGGCTACACCTTC. The chain links TRBV7-2 to TRBJ1-2; TRBD1 agrees at 10 bases. The CDR3 consists of 15 residues. CDR1 and CDR2 from the germline V gene are SGHTA and FQGNSA. Trimming cost V 5 bases and J 4 bases; bases outside gene matches: 7.